This T cell receptor (beta chain) was identified in a study of T cells in Graves' hyperthyroidism and ophthalmopathy (dated by TCRdb to the late 2010s). Background on the whole study: Peripheral blood samples were taken at initial diagnosis, before any treatment was given. A discovery cohort of roughly 100 patients, about 44 with Graves' ophthalmopathy and over 55 with stable Graves' hyperthyroidism, was used to find distinguishing TCR V-J signatures. An independent validation cohort of under 20 hyperthyroidism patients and approximately 17 patients who later progressed to ophthalmopathy tested prospective prediction of ophthalmopathy. The 100 discovery patients were divided at random into training and test sets in a 7:3 ratio. The study also compared thyroid tissue and blood T-cell repertoires from 5 to 7 Graves' hyperthyroidism patients. Following sampling, methimazole starting at 30 mg daily was given to hyperthyroidism patients, and high-dose intravenous methylprednisolone was given to ophthalmopathy patients. The paper reports TCR Vbeta CDR3 sequencing of roughly 140 peripheral blood samples: around 45 ophthalmopathy, over 70 hyperthyroidism and 17 progressor patients. The full study reports these points: In cross-validation, a model built on a 13 V-J signature told ophthalmopathy apart from stable hyperthyroidism with 87.88% sensitivity and approximately 81% specificity, and in testing the same model reached 80%/75%. Most expanded thyroid clonotypes (frequency above 0.001) were also found in blood, which suggests that blood repertoires may mirror thyroid immune responses. In validation, the model predicted progression to ophthalmopathy a median of roughly 6.5 months before onset, with about 67% sensitivity and 72.22% specificity. No statistical method was used to set the sample size in advance, and investigators knew the group allocation.

The CDR3 numbers 15 residues from cysteine through phenylalanine. This entry keeps only the CDR3 DNA: 45 bases, framed from base 1. V was cut back by 4 bases and J by 3 bases, leaving a gap of 13 bases between them. From a lookup of the germline V gene, CDR1 and CDR2 are SGHRS and YFSETQ. TCR beta CDR3 regions were amplified from RNA transcripts. The TCR CDR3 was subjected to a first round of RT-PCR using the HTBI primer set and the Qiagen OneStep RT-PCR kit. Libraries were constructed in a second round of multiplex PCR, after which size selection and purification were carried out. Libraries were sequenced paired-end with 100 bp reads on an Illumina HiSeq2000. The authors processed their data as follows. SOAPnuke was used to process the raw data, with reads discarded if the reads contained adapters or uncalled bases, had a mean Phred below 15, or lacked an exact constant-primer or identifier match. COPE v1.2.5 was used to merge high-quality paired reads, and clonotypes were defined as unique nucleotide sequences. MiTCR v1.1 was used to align the clonotypes against IMGT TRBV, TRBD and TRBJ reference segments. Analysis was restricted to V-J combinations with a frequency above 0.0001, which covered 99.2% of repertoires. A TCS score was defined as the ratio of F50 (clonal expansion) to E x V (chaos), with BLOSUM62-based TCRdist applied between CDR3 peptides within each V-J. Welch's t-statistics and random forest reduced roughly 530 V-J features to under 15, which were used in a naive Bayes classifier (R e1071). The raw public reads went through TCRdb reprocessing: fastp at Q25, MiXCR clone calling, in-frame beta chains kept. Duplicate CDR3 protein sequences are folded into a single record with the most common DNA and genes. The V and J calls shown here were made by TCRdb, not taken from the authors' results. This sample comprises under 550,000 distinct CDR3 sequences, about 20% of them detected only once. The top ten hold over 45% of the sample.

This clonotype was recorded at least ten times. Its antigen has not been determined. No base qualities exist here, and no much larger clone lies one base off it. Ophthalmopathy patients had moderately to severely active disease, Clinical Activity Score of at least 3, NOSPECS grade of at least 4, and duration under 3 months. Any patient with an uncontrolled infection, another autoimmune disease, pregnancy or lactation was excluded. Diagnoses were based on clinical symptoms, serum thyroxine and TRAb, thyroid ultrasound and orbital computed tomography. PBMCs were separated from over 9 ml of fresh peripheral blood using Ficoll-Paque density gradient centrifugation. Trizol reagent was used to extract total RNA, and RNA quality was then checked on an Agilent 2100 Bioanalyzer.

The rearrangement joined TRBV5-1 to TRBJ1-4; TRBD1 could be the D gene, as 6 bases match. The sequencing sample was made of blood. The clonotype originates from a man between 35 and 55 years old with Graves' ophthalmopathy. The sequence in DNA is TGCGCCAGCAGCGTAACAGGGTTGGCTAATGAAAAACTGTTTTTT. Its protein product is CASSVTGLANEKLFF. Reference TRBV5-1 and TRBJ1-4 proteins supply the regions before and after the CDR3; the full variable domain is: KAGVTQTPRYLIKTRGQQVTLSCSPISGHRSVSWYQQTPGQGLQFLFEYFSETQRNKGNFPGRFSGRQFSNSRSEMNVSTLELGDSALYLCASSVTGLANEKLFFGSGTQLSVL.